This is a list of T cell receptor beta chains from one sample in a study of healthy donors' naive CD4 and CD8 T cells. TCRdb reprocessed the reads with MiXCR, giving one entry per CDR3 protein. The sample has about 180,000 distinct CDR3 sequences; 65% to 80% are singletons. Sequencing was done on a sample of naive CD4+ and CD8+ T cells sorted from blood, pooled from several donors. The receptors derive from a pool of human donors in good health; the sample pools cells from several healthy donors. Each CDR3 is given with its conserved first and last residue. The D gene is left open where the match is weak. Expanded clones get a size class; other rows say once, few or many, or leave the size out.

>.|TRBV6-5|TRBJ1-5|few
TGTGCCAGCAGTTGGGATAGCAATCAGCCCCAGCATTTT
CASSWDSNQPQHF
>.|TRBV4-2|TRBJ2-3|.
TGTGCCAGCAGCCAAGATTCATGGCGGGCGGATACGCAGTATTTT
CASSQDSWRADTQYF
>TRBD2|TRBV2|TRBJ2-5|.
TGTGCCAGCAGTGAAGACGGTGGCGGGGGGAGCCAAGAGACCCAGTACTTC
CASSEDGGGGSQETQYF
>TRBD2|TRBV4-2|TRBJ2-2|.
TGTGCCAGCAGCCACGGACTAGCGGGAGGGAGCCGGGAGCTGTTTTTT
CASSHGLAGGSRELFF
>.|TRBV5-6|TRBJ1-3|.
TGTGCCAGCAGGAAGGGTAGCTCTGGAAACACCATATATTTT
CASRKGSSGNTIYF
>.|TRBV29-1|TRBJ1-1|.
TGCAGCGCAATTCTCGGGGGTGAAGCTTTCTTT
CSAILGGEAFF
>TRBD2|TRBV29-1|TRBJ2-7|.
TGCAGCGCTGGGACTAGTAACTACGAGCAGTACTTC
CSAGTSNYEQYF
>TRBD1|TRBV27|TRBJ1-2|.
TGTGCCAGCAGTTGGCGGGCAGGGGGCTATGGCTACACCTTC
CASSWRAGGYGYTF
>.|TRBV5-1|TRBJ2-7|.
TGTGCCAGCAGCTTGGACCTCTACGAGCAGTACTTC
CASSLDLYEQYF
>.|TRBV10-3|TRBJ2-7|few
TGTGCCATCTCAAGGGGGAGCTCCTACGAGCAGTACTTC
CAISRGSSYEQYF
>.|TRBV29-1|TRBJ2-1|.
TGCAGCGTATGGAAAAATGAGCAGTTCTTC
CSVWKNEQFF
>TRBD1|TRBV5-1|TRBJ2-7|.
TGCGCCAGCAGCAACTCAGGGGGATGGGAGCAGTACTTC
CASSNSGGWEQYF
>TRBD1|TRBV29-1|TRBJ2-7|.
TGCAGCGCTAGGACAGGGCAACGCTACGAGCAGTACTTC
CSARTGQRYEQYF
>.|TRBV29-1|TRBJ2-7|.
TGCAGCGTTGAAGATGCGACAGACCTAAGCTACGAGCAGTACTTC
CSVEDATDLSYEQYF
>.|TRBV27|TRBJ1-2|.
TGTGCCAGCAGCTCCTATGCAGGGAGTGGCTACACCTTC
CASSSYAGSGYTF
>.|TRBV30|TRBJ1-1|once
TGTGCCTGGAGTAGGGGACGCACTGAAGCTTTCTTT
CAWSRGRTEAFF
>TRBD1|TRBV29-1|TRBJ1-1|.
TGCAGCGGGGGACAGGCTTCGAACACTGAAGCTTTCTTT
CSGGQASNTEAFF
>.|TRBV6-5|TRBJ2-7|.
TGTGCCAGCAGTTACCGGGCCCACTACGAGCAGTACTTC
CASSYRAHYEQYF
>TRBD2|TRBV6-2/TRBV6-3|TRBJ2-6|.
TGTGCCAGCAGGCGTCACAGGGCTAGCGGGCCACTATTCTCTGGGGCCAACGTCCTGACTTTC
CASRRHRASGPLFSGANVLTF
>.|TRBV28|TRBJ2-1|.
TGTGCCAGCATGGGAGTAACTGAGCAGTTCTTC
CASMGVTEQFF
>TRBD1|TRBV6-5|TRBJ2-1|.
TGTGCCAGCAGTATGACAGGGTCCACCTACAATGAGCAGTTCTTC
CASSMTGSTYNEQFF
>.|TRBV27|TRBJ2-7|.
TGTGCCAGCAGTCCATCGACAGGGACTGACGAGCAGTACTTC
CASSPSTGTDEQYF
>.|TRBV19|TRBJ1-2|once
TGTGCCAGTAGTATTCCGGGATTGCCTAACTATGGCTACACCTTC
CASSIPGLPNYGYTF
>TRBD1|TRBV6-5|TRBJ2-7|.
TGTGCCAGCAGCGGGACAGAACAGTACGAGCAGTACTTC
CASSGTEQYEQYF
>TRBD2|TRBV6-5|TRBJ2-5|.
TGTGCCAGCGCAACTAGCGGGGGCCACCAAGAGACCCAGTACTTC
CASATSGGHQETQYF
>.|TRBV18|TRBJ1-1|.
TGTGCCAGCTCACCCCTTGTTCGGGGCTCGGCAACTGAAGCTTTCTTT
CASSPLVRGSATEAFF
>.|TRBV18|TRBJ2-6|.
TGTGCCAGCTCACCACCCCGCGGGGACTCTGGGGCCAACGTCCTGACTTTC
CASSPPRGDSGANVLTF
>TRBD1|TRBV6-2/TRBV6-3|TRBJ1-1|.
TGTGCCAGCAGTTACGACGGGGACAGGGTGAGGAACACTGAAGCTTTCTTT
CASSYDGDRVRNTEAFF
>.|TRBV29-1|TRBJ1-2|.
TGCAGCGTTAGCGATGGCTACACCTTC
CSVSDGYTF
>TRBD1|TRBV29-1|TRBJ1-1|.
TGCAGCGTTGAAACTCCCGGATCGGACAGGGCGAACACTGAAGCTTTCTTT
CSVETPGSDRANTEAFF
>TRBD1|TRBV19|TRBJ1-6|.
TGTGCCAGTAGTAGACAGGGCGGTTCACCCCTCCACTTT
CASSRQGGSPLHF
>.|TRBV29-1|TRBJ1-1|few
TGCAGCGTTCACCCGGGGACGGCTGAAGCTTTCTTT
CSVHPGTAEAFF
>.|TRBV12-3/TRBV12-4|TRBJ1-5|.
TGTGCCAGCAGTCGGAGAGGGGGTAGCAATCAGCCCCAGCATTTT
CASSRRGGSNQPQHF
>.|TRBV6-6|TRBJ1-1|.
TGTGCCAGCAGTTCTATCGAGACACCGAACACTGAAGCTTTCTTT
CASSSIETPNTEAFF
>.|TRBV27|TRBJ2-1|.
TGTGCCAGCGGTGCGTCCTCTTTACCCAATGAGCAGTTCTTC
CASGASSLPNEQFF
>.|TRBV6-5|TRBJ2-7|.
TGTGCCAGCAGTTACTCGTCCGGGTTCCACGAGCAGTACTTC
CASSYSSGFHEQYF
>.|TRBV12-3/TRBV12-4|TRBJ1-3|.
TGTGCCAGCAGCCGCAGGGGCGGGGACACCATATATTTT
CASSRRGGDTIYF
>.|TRBV15|TRBJ1-5|.
TGTGCCACCAGCAGAGATCGGGGGGTAGGTCAGCCCCAGCATTTT
CATSRDRGVGQPQHF
>.|TRBV2|TRBJ1-5|.
TGTGCCAGCAGTGGCCAGGCCTATAGCAATCAGCCCCAGCATTTT
CASSGQAYSNQPQHF
>.|TRBV10-3|TRBJ2-6|.
TGTGCCATCAGGTCCGATGGATCCTTTCGTTCGGCCAACGTCCTGACTTTC
CAIRSDGSFRSANVLTF
>.|TRBV15|TRBJ2-5|few
TGTGCCACCAGCAGATCAAATGCGGACTGGGGTTCCCAAGAGACCCAGTACTTC
CATSRSNADWGSQETQYF
>.|TRBV27|TRBJ1-3|.
TGTGCCAGCAGTGCACGCATGGGTGGAAACACCATATATTTT
CASSARMGGNTIYF
>.|TRBV6-5|TRBJ1-1|.
TGTGCCAGCAGTCGCACCTCGACAGGGAACACTGAAGCTTTCTTT
CASSRTSTGNTEAFF
>.|TRBV5-4|TRBJ2-6|.
TGTGCCAGCAGCTCGACAGCAAGCTCTGGGGCCAACGTCCTGACTTTC
CASSSTASSGANVLTF
>.|TRBV30|TRBJ2-1|.
TGTGCCTGGAGTGTCCAGAGGGTCTACAATGAGCAGTTCTTC
CAWSVQRVYNEQFF
>TRBD1|TRBV29-1|TRBJ2-7|few
TGCAGCGTTGAGAAGGGGACAGCGCCCTACGAGCAGTACTTC
CSVEKGTAPYEQYF
>.|TRBV2|TRBJ2-7|once
TGTGCCAGCAGTGAAGACGGCAGGGGTCATCGCGAGCAGTACTTC
CASSEDGRGHREQYF
>.|TRBV30|TRBJ2-3|.
TGTGCCTGGAGGGATAAGGACGCCCCTAGCACAGATACGCAGTATTTT
CAWRDKDAPSTDTQYF
>TRBD2|TRBV28|TRBJ2-7|once
TGTGCCAGCAGTACTAGCGGGAGCATGACCTACGAGCAGTACTTC
CASSTSGSMTYEQYF
>.|TRBV7-8|TRBJ2-3|.
TGTGCCAGCAGTTTTGATTTGAGGCAAGGAACAGATACGCAGTATTTT
CASSFDLRQGTDTQYF
>.|TRBV27|TRBJ1-2|.
TGTGCCAGCAGTTTAGGGGTGGGCGGGTTTGGCTACACCTTC
CASSLGVGGFGYTF
>.|TRBV27|TRBJ2-5|.
TGTGCCAGCATGTCAGGGATGGGGCAAGAGACCCAGTACTTC
CASMSGMGQETQYF
>.|TRBV29-1|TRBJ2-7|.
TGCAGCGTTGGCGGGGCCTCCTACGAGCAGTACTTC
CSVGGASYEQYF
>.|TRBV18|TRBJ2-7|.
TGTGCCAGCTCACCTGACGCATCAAGCTCCTACGAGCAGTACTTC
CASSPDASSSYEQYF